This TCR beta chain originates from a study of T cell responses to AZD1222 COVID-19 vaccine. Study outcomes and limitations: Reportedly, close to half of spike-specific TCRs are directed against unmutated variant regions. Seropositivity was recorded at baseline in only 6 or 7 AZD1222 recipients. There were mostly white British donors and more females than males, and clonal diversity was possibly underestimated. Elevations in Spike-specific TCR breadth and depth followed administration of two AZD1222 doses.

The data were produced by immunoSEQ multiplex PCR, yet TCRdb's version contains in-frame clones alone and is incomplete. This table holds more than 110,000 clones, more than 85% found once. Comments on this clone: Its antigen is not identified.

This CDR3 spans 13 amino acids. Trimming removed 4 bases from V and 4 bases from J, with 11 bases in between. The germline CDR1 and CDR2 sequences are LGHDT and YNNKEL (reference sequence). The sequence came from an adult in good health. Sequencing used peripheral blood, obtained on day 0 of AZD1222 vaccination. This chain connects TRBV3-1 (or the pseudogene TRBV3-2) to TRBJ2-7, with a tentative D call TRBD2 (5 bases). The CDR3 is CASSPSSGYEQYF. Written as DNA, the CDR3 is TGTGCCAGCAGCCCCAGCTCGGGATACGAGCAGTACTTC.